This record looks at one T cell receptor (beta chain) sequence and its context. Its antigen remains unknown. Template material for amplifying TCR beta CDR3 regions consisted of RNA transcripts. The study used the HTBI primer set for a first-round RT-PCR of the TCR CDR3. One entry per CDR3 protein results from TCRdb running MiXCR on the multiplex PCR reads. The data contain under 400,000 distinct CDR3 sequences, 16% of them singletons. Graves' hyperthyroidism was deemed stable given no ophthalmopathy progression within 18 months. Those patients with uncontrolled infection, other autoimmune disease, pregnancy or lactation were excluded. The sample comes from a study of T cells in Graves' hyperthyroidism and ophthalmopathy. Study observations and caveats: Ophthalmopathy cases were set apart from stable hyperthyroidism by a 13 V-J model.

Sample: blood. This clonotype originated in a man aged 25-45 years with Graves' hyperthyroidism.

CDR3 bases: TGCGCCAGCAGCTTGGGTGGACTTTACTCTGGGGCCAACGTCCTGACTTTC. Its translation: CASSLGGLYSGANVLTF. This rearrangement joins TRBV5-1 to TRBJ2-6, with a weak D call TRBD2 (5 bases). The CDR3 extends over 17 amino acids. V was pared by 0 bases and J by 0 bases, with 10 bases between. Germline values: CDR1 SGHRS, CDR2 YFSETQ.